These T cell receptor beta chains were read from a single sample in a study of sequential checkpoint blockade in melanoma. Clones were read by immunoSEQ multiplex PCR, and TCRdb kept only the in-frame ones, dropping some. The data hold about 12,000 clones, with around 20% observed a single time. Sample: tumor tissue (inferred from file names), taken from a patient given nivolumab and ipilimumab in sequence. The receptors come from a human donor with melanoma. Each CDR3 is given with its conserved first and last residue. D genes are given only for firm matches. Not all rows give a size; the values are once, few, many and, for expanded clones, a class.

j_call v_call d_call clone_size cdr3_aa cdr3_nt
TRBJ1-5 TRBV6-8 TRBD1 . CAIGGNSNQPQHF TGTGCCATAGGGGGCAATAGCAATCAGCCCCAGCATTTT
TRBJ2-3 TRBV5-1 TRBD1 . CASSPRGRTDTQYF TGCGCCAGCAGCCCTAGGGGGCGGACAGATACGCAGTATTTT
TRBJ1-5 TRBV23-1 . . CASSQDSGSNQPQHF TGCGCCAGCAGCCAAGACTCCGGTAGCAATCAGCCCCAGCATTTT
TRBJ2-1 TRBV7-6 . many CASSPDRPSSYNEQFF TGTGCCAGCAGCCCCGACCGTCCCTCCTCCTACAATGAGCAGTTCTTC
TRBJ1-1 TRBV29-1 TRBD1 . CSVGARGMNTEAFF TGCAGCGTTGGGGCCAGGGGGATGAACACTGAAGCTTTCTTT
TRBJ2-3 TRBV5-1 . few CASSLEFGPTDTQYF TGCGCCAGCAGCTTGGAATTCGGCCCCACAGATACGCAGTATTTT
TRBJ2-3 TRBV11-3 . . CASSSQQGLPDTQYF TGTGCCAGCAGCTCCCAACAGGGTCTCCCAGATACGCAGTATTTT
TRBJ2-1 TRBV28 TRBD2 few CASSWGLAAHGNEQFF TGTGCCAGCAGTTGGGGACTAGCGGCCCATGGCAATGAGCAGTTCTTC
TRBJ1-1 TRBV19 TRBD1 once CASSIQGAVNTEAFF TGTGCCAGTAGTATACAGGGGGCCGTGAACACTGAAGCTTTCTTT
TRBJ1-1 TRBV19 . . CASSQGSTEAFF TGTGCCAGTAGCCAGGGGAGCACTGAAGCTTTCTTT
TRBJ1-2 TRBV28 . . CASSLRLTALYGYTF TGTGCCAGCAGTTTACGCCTGACAGCTCTCTATGGCTACACCTTC
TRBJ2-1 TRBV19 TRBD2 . CASIGTSGLHNEQFF TGTGCCAGTATCGGGACTAGCGGGTTACACAATGAGCAGTTCTTC
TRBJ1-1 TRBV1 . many CASSRGQLNTEAFF TGCGCCAGCAGCCGCGGACAGCTTAACACTGAAGCTTTCTTT
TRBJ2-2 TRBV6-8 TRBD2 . CASRPPSGSGTGELFF TGTGCCAGCAGGCCCCCTAGCGGGAGCGGCACCGGGGAGCTGTTTTTT
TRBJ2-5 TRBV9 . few CAGTGNQETQYF TGTGCCGGTACAGGGAATCAAGAGACCCAGTACTTC
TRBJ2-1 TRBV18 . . CASSPRLGDEQFF TGTGCCAGCTCACCAAGGCTTGGCGATGAGCAGTTCTTC
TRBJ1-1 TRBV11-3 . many CASSLGGTGTEAFF TGTGCCAGCAGCTTAGGGGGCACGGGCACTGAAGCTTTCTTT
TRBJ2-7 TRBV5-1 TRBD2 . CASSVKGAGVEQYF TGCGCCAGCAGCGTTAAGGGAGCGGGAGTCGAGCAGTACTTC
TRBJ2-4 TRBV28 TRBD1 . CASSHRQGLAKNIQYF TGTGCCAGCAGTCACCGACAGGGGCTAGCCAAAAACATTCAGTACTTC
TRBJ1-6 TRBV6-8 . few CASRRVLNSPLHF TGTGCCAGCCGAAGGGTGCTAAATTCACCCCTCCACTTT
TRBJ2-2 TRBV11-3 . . CASSLQGRLTGELFF TGTGCCAGCAGCTTACAAGGACGGCTCACCGGGGAGCTGTTTTTT
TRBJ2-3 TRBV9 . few CASSPRLDTQYF TGTGCCAGCAGCCCACGACTAGATACGCAGTATTTT